The clone carrying this TCR beta chain appeared a few times. Its antigen is undetermined. This sample is part of a study of T cells in Graves' hyperthyroidism and ophthalmopathy. The investigators amplified TCR beta CDR3 regions from RNA transcripts. HTBI primers drove first-round RT-PCR of the TCR CDR3. MiXCR was run by TCRdb on the multiplex PCR reads, yielding one entry per CDR3 protein. Here the sample spans roughly 570,000 distinct CDR3 sequences, approximately 15% being singletons. This CDR3 is built from 15 residues. Germline-derived CDR1 and CDR2 are LNHDA and SQIVND (reference sequence). The ends were cut back, 3 bases at V and 4 bases at J, with 14 bases in the middle. Broader study findings: The blood repertoire included most of the expanded thyroid clonotypes above 0.001. Ophthalmopathy was told apart from stable hyperthyroidism by a 13 V-J model.

Absent ophthalmopathy progression within 18 months defined stable Graves' hyperthyroidism. Fresh peripheral blood, around 9.3 ml, was the source of the PBMCs. This clonotype originated in a woman in her 30s with Graves' hyperthyroidism. The sequencing sample was made of blood. This sequence joins TRBV19 and TRBJ2-3, with D possibly TRBD2 on 6 matching bases. CDR3 nucleotide sequence: TGTGCCAGTAGTATGCTGGGGGGAGACGCAGATACGCAGTATTTT. It encodes CASSMLGGDADTQYF.